A selection of T cell receptor beta chains follows, all from one sample in a study of blood T cell repertoires in COVID-19. Profiled with immunoSEQ multiplex PCR; TCRdb holds only in-frame clones, not every one. This repertoire shows under 200,000 clones, just under 85% found once; its top ten account for roughly 7.1%. The sequenced material came from peripheral blood. Receptors were obtained from a man aged 35-49 years who had recovered from COVID-19. CDR3s include the opening cysteine and the closing phenylalanine or tryptophan. A D gene is named only where the DNA matches it firmly. Clone size is shown for a subset of rows, as once, few, many or a class of expanded clone.

TRBV29-1	NA	TRBJ2-6	NA	CSVDSSGANVLTF	TGCAGCGTTGACAGCTCTGGGGCCAACGTCCTGACTTTC
TRBV11-2	NA	TRBJ1-2	NA	CASSLDQGTNYGYTF	TGTGCCAGCAGCTTAGATCAGGGGACAAACTATGGCTACACCTTC
TRBV4-2	NA	TRBJ2-2	NA	CASSRGLGTGELFF	TGTGCCAGCAGCCGCGGGTTAGGCACCGGGGAGCTGTTTTTT
TRBV4-2	NA	TRBJ2-3	many	CASSLGQSSTDTQYF	TGTGCCAGCAGCCTCGGACAGAGTAGCACAGATACGCAGTATTTT
TRBV4-1	NA	TRBJ2-2	NA	CASSPQKQTANTGELFF	TGCGCCAGCAGCCCCCAAAAACAGACCGCGAACACCGGGGAGCTGTTTTTT
TRBV24-1	NA	TRBJ2-5	NA	CATSATGDTQETQYF	TGTGCCACCAGTGCGACGGGGGATACCCAAGAGACCCAGTACTTC
TRBV9	NA	TRBJ2-3	NA	CASSLTGGTDTQYF	TGTGCCAGCAGCCTAACGGGTGGCACAGATACGCAGTATTTT
TRBV6-5	NA	TRBJ1-1	NA	CASSSRDKYTEAFF	TGTGCCAGCAGTTCTCGGGACAAATACACTGAAGCTTTCTTT
TRBV5-4	NA	TRBJ2-2	NA	CASSLAGGSGELFF	TGTGCCAGCAGCTTGGCCGGAGGTTCCGGGGAGCTGTTTTTT
TRBV11-1	TRBD2	TRBJ2-2	NA	CASSWTSGGTGELFF	TGTGCCAGCAGCTGGACTAGCGGGGGGACCGGGGAGCTGTTTTTT
TRBV7-2	NA	TRBJ2-7	few	CASSFGGLGNEQYF	TGTGCCAGCAGCTTCGGTGGGTTGGGCAACGAGCAGTACTTC
TRBV30	NA	TRBJ1-2	NA	CAWSGSDFPGGYTF	TGTGCCTGGAGTGGCTCGGACTTCCCGGGAGGCTACACCTTC
TRBV19	NA	TRBJ2-7	few	CASSLGLRYEQYF	TGTGCCAGTAGTTTAGGACTTCGCTACGAGCAGTACTTC
TRBV5-4	NA	TRBJ2-7	NA	CASGSVDLEQYF	TGTGCCAGCGGAAGCGTAGACCTCGAGCAGTACTTC
TRBV10-3	TRBD1	TRBJ1-1	NA	CAISDRAGDTEAFF	TGTGCCATCAGCGACAGGGCCGGGGACACTGAAGCTTTCTTT
TRBV24-1	TRBD2	TRBJ2-3	NA	CATSASTSGLTDTQYF	TGTGCCACCAGTGCTTCTACTAGCGGCCTCACAGATACGCAGTATTTT
TRBV18	TRBD2	TRBJ2-3	NA	CASSSSSGSTDTQYF	TGTGCCAGCTCAAGCTCTAGCGGAAGCACAGATACGCAGTATTTT
TRBV24-1	TRBD1	TRBJ2-7	NA	CATSDHPGQGAYEQYF	TGTGCCACCAGTGATCATCCGGGACAGGGGGCTTACGAGCAGTACTTC
TRBV14	NA	TRBJ1-1	NA	CASSQYRGRLGDTEAFF	TGTGCCAGCAGCCAATACCGAGGAAGGCTTGGAGACACTGAAGCTTTCTTT
TRBV15	NA	TRBJ2-3	NA	CATSRDLGGGANLDTQYF	TGTGCCACCAGCAGAGATCTGGGGGGGGGCGCGAACTTAGATACGCAGTATTTT
TRBV5-1	NA	TRBJ2-3	NA	CASSLTGNADTQYF	TGCGCCAGCAGCTTAACGGGTAACGCAGATACGCAGTATTTT
TRBV6-5	NA	TRBJ2-3	NA	CASSSGFGTDTQYF	TGTGCCAGCAGTAGCGGATTTGGCACAGATACGCAGTATTTT
TRBV28	NA	TRBJ1-2	many	CASSSGTYNYGYTF	TGTGCCAGCAGTTCGGGAACCTATAACTATGGCTACACCTTC
TRBV12-5	NA	TRBJ2-1	NA	CASGFDWEQFF	TGTGCTAGTGGTTTTGACTGGGAGCAGTTCTTC
TRBV7-2	TRBD2	TRBJ2-7	NA	CASSPGTSGDYEQYF	TGTGCCAGCAGCCCCGGGACTAGCGGGGACTACGAGCAGTACTTC
TRBV11-3	NA	TRBJ1-3	NA	CASSLGTASGNTIYF	TGTGCCAGCAGCTTAGGGACTGCCTCTGGAAACACCATATATTTT
TRBV4-2	NA	TRBJ1-1	NA	CASSQASGTKAFF	TGTGCCAGCAGCCAAGCCAGCGGGACAAAAGCTTTCTTT
TRBV7-2	TRBD1	TRBJ2-1	NA	CASSSRDRGYNEQFF	TGTGCCAGCAGCTCCCGGGACAGGGGCTACAATGAGCAGTTCTTC
TRBV3-1/TRBV3-2	NA	TRBJ1-5	NA	CASSQDLQGFQPQHF	TGTGCCAGCAGCCAAGATTTGCAGGGGTTTCAGCCCCAGCATTTT
TRBV12-3/TRBV12-4	NA	TRBJ2-7	NA	CASSLAGDYEQYF	TGTGCCAGCAGTTTAGCCGGAGACTACGAGCAGTACTTC
TRBV4-1	TRBD2	TRBJ2-4	NA	CASRGLAGGLAKNIQYF	TGCGCCAGCAGGGGACTAGCGGGAGGTCTAGCCAAAAACATTCAGTACTTC
TRBV7-2	TRBD2	TRBJ2-5	NA	CASSFPPALSGEETQYF	TGTGCCAGCAGCTTTCCCCCCGCCTTAAGCGGGGAAGAGACCCAGTACTTC
TRBV10-3	NA	TRBJ1-1	few	CAIASTGTRNTEAFF	TGTGCCATCGCGTCCACGGGGACACGGAACACTGAAGCTTTCTTT
TRBV7-8	NA	TRBJ1-3	few	CASSGGQGNTIYF	TGTGCCAGCAGCGGGGGACAAGGAAACACCATATATTTT
TRBV10-3	NA	TRBJ2-7	once	CANQQGSAYEQYF	TGTGCCAACCAACAGGGTTCTGCCTACGAGCAGTACTTC
TRBV7-3	NA	TRBJ2-6	NA	CASSPVRVSSGANVLTF	TGTGCCAGCAGCCCCGTCAGGGTAAGCTCTGGGGCCAACGTCCTGACTTTC
TRBV15	NA	TRBJ1-3	NA	CATSREGGSGNTIYF	TGTGCCACCAGCAGAGAGGGAGGTTCCGGAAACACCATATATTTT
TRBV10-2	NA	TRBJ1-1	NA	CASNDRNTEAFF	TGCGCCAGCAATGACAGAAACACTGAAGCTTTCTTT
TRBV6-6	TRBD2	TRBJ2-3	NA	CASSPDLAGGRADTQYF	TGTGCCAGCAGTCCTGACCTAGCGGGAGGGCGCGCAGATACGCAGTATTTT
TRBV6-2/TRBV6-3	TRBD1	TRBJ1-5	NA	CASSHRDRAGDQPQHF	TGTGCCAGCAGTCACAGGGACAGGGCGGGAGATCAGCCCCAGCATTTT